This T cell receptor (beta chain) is from a study of T cell responses to AZD1222 COVID-19 vaccine (dated by TCRdb to about 2021). In the study overall: TCR sequencing was performed for over 230 trial participants, of whom about 200 were given two doses of AZD1222 and approximately 25 were given two doses of MenACWY control vaccine. Enrollment into the trials was organized by age into subgroups of 18-55, 56-69 and 70-plus years, and those subgroups contained roughly 150, 30 and 60 TCR-sequenced participants, respectively.

The study at large found these results: Spike-specific TCR breadth and depth rose significantly after two AZD1222 doses compared with day 0 and with MenACWY recipients. Reportedly, close to half of the unique spike-specific TCRs recognized epitopes lying outside the regions that are mutated in the B.1.351 and B.1.1.7 variants. CD4 TCRs associated with the vaccine covered the entire spike protein, and the dominant responses were in regions 160-218 and 743-854. Participants were mostly white British and included more females than males, and it was suggested by the authors that clonal diversity may have been underestimated. Because no samples from the day 14 peak response were available, repertoires could be characterized only after the peak T cell response. Only 5 to 7 AZD1222 recipients were SARS-CoV-2 seropositive at baseline, limiting conclusions about previously exposed vaccinees. The 56-69-year group was small, and its depth increase did not reach significance, likely because of low power.

Sample time point, as interpreted from the label and publication: baseline before first vaccination. Samples from vaccinated people were obtained from the UK trials COV001 and COV002, which included a single-blind randomized controlled phase 2/3 trial of AZD1222 (ChAdOx1 nCoV-19) in healthy adults. Trial participant PBMC samples were collected at day 0 and day 28 after the second dose for TCRbeta chain sequencing. The CDR3 regions of human TCRbeta chains were analyzed by immunosequencing. The paper's data handling went like this. Repertoire TCRs were checked for matches against a reference library of SARS-CoV-2-specific TCRs that had been generated using the MIRA antigen-specificity platform. Breadth was defined as the fraction of unique TCRs that were SARS-CoV-2-associated, and depth was defined as the fraction of total T cells that were SARS-CoV-2-associated. Using the MIRA data, each spike-specific TCR was assigned both to the spike region to which the TCR was reactive and to a CD4 or CD8 class. Log10-transformed breadth and depth values were compared by one-way ANOVA with Sidak's multiple comparisons tests. In its TCRdb copy, this immuneACCESS table keeps in-frame sequences only and misses some clones. Where compared with another copy, unresolved V genes explain less than half of these, and the others have no known cause. V, J and clone size derive from that table, while D and trimming were established from the DNA sequence. This sample's clone table shows about 140,000 clones. The top ten clones comprise 2% to 2.5% of the sample.

The CDR3 covers 13 residues, taking in both the cysteine and the phenylalanine. Just the 39-base CDR3 DNA is kept, in frame starting at base 1. V and J lose 1 base and 3 bases, and a span of 7 bases separates them. As encoded in the germline V gene (reference sequence), CDR1 is LGHDT while CDR2 is YNNKEL. A note on this clone: There is no known antigen for this receptor.

The chain uses TRBV3-1 (or the pseudogene TRBV3-2) and TRBJ2-7; 5 matching bases give a weak D call of TRBD2. The receptor was isolated from an adult in good health. Material for sequencing was peripheral blood. The CDR3 loop reads CASSQVTNYEQYF. The bases read TGTGCCAGCAGCCAAGTGACTAACTACGAGCAGTACTTC.